This TCR beta chain is drawn from a study of cytomegalovirus exposure and HLA in healthy donors. Study background: The same platform was used for the 90 to 150 validation repertoires as for the roughly 700 first-cohort repertoires, as reported in a later analysis. Findings and limits, study-wide: Reports described diagnosis of cytomegalovirus status by the classifier as highly specific and sensitive. Specificity of a few CMV-associated chains for CMV antigens was verified in vitro. Listed as cytomegalovirus-associated were 150 to 200 TCR beta chains.

Profiled with immunoSEQ multiplex PCR; TCRdb holds only in-frame clones, not every one. The table has 73,000 or so clones, roughly 94% seen once; the top ten hold approximately 3%. A word on this clone: Its antigen is as yet unknown.

The CDR3 length is 13 residues. Per the germline V gene, CDR1 is SNHLY and CDR2 is FYNNEI. Trimming removed 5 bases from V and 5 bases from J; junction bases left unmatched: 4. This clonotype was obtained from a woman aged 18-35 years in good health and CMV-seropositive. What was sequenced was PBMCs. V is TRBV2 and J is TRBJ2-7; TRBD2 matches 9 bases. CDR3 residues: CASSTSGWNEQYF. In DNA form, the CDR3 reads TGTGCCAGCAGTACTAGCGGGTGGAACGAGCAGTACTTC.